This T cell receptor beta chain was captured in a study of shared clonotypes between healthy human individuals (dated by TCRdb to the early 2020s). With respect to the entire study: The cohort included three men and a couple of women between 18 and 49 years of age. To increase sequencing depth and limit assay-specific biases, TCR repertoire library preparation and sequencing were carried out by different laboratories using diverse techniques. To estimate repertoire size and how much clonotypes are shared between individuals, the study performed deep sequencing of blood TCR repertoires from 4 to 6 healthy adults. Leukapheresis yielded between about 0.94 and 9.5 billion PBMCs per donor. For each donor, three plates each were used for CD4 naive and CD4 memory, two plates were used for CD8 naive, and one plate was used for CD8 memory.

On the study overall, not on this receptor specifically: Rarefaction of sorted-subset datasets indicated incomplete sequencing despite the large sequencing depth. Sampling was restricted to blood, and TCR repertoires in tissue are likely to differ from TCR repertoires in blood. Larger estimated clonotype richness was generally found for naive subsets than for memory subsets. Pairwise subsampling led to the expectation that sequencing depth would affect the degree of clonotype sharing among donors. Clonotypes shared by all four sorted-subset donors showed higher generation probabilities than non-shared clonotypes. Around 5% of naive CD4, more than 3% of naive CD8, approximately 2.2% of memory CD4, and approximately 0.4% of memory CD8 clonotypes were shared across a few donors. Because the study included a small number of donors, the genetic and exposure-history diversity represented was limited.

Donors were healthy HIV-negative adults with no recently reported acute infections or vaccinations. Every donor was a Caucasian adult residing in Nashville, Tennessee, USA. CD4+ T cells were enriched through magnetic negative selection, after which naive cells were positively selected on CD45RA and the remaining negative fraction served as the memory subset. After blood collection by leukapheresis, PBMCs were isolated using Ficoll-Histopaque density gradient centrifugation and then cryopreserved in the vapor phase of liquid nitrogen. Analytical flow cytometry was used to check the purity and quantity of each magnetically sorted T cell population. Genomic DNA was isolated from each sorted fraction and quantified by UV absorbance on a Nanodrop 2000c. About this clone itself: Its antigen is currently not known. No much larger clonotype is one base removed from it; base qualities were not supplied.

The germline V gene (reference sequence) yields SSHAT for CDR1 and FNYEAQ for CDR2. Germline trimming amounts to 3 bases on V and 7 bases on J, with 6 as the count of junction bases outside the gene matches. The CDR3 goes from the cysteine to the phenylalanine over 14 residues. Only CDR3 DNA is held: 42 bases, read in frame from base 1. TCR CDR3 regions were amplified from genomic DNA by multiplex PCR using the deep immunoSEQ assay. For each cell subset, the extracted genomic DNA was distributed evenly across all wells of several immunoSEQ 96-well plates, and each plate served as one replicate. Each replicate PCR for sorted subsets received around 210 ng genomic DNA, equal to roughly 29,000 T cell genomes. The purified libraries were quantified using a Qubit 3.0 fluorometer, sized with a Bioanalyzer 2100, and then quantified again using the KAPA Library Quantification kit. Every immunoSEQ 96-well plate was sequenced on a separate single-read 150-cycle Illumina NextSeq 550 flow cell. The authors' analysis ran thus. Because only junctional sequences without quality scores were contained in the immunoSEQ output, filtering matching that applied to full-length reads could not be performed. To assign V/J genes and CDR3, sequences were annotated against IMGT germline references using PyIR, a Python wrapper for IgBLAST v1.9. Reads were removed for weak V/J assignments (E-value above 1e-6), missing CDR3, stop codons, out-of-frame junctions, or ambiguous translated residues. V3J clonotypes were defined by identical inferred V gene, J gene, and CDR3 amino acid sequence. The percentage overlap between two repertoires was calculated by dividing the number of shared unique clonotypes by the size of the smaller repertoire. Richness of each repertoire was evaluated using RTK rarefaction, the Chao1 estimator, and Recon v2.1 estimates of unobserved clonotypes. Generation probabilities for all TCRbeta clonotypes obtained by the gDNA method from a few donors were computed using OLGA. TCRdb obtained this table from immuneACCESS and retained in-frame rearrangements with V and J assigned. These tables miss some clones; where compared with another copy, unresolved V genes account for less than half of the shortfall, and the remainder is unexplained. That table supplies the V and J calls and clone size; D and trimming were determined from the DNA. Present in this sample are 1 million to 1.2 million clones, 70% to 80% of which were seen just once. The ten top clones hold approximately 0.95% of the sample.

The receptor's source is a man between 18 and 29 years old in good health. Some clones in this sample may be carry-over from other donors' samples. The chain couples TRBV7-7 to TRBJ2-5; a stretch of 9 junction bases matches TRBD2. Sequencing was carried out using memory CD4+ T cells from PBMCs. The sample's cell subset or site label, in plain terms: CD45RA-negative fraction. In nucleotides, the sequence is TGTGCCAGCAGCTTCGGCGGGAGGGACGGGACCCAGTACTTC. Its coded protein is CASSFGGRDGTQYF.